One sample yielded the 32 T cell receptor beta chains listed below, sequenced in a study of T cell responses to AZD1222 COVID-19 vaccine. TCRdb's copy holds only in-frame clones and misses some; the assay was immunoSEQ multiplex PCR. The data contain 150,000 to 200,000 clones, approximately 95% of them singletons. The sequencing used peripheral blood, collected on day 0 of AZD1222 vaccination. Receptors originate from an adult in good health.

In DNA, the CDR3 is TGTGCCAGCAGCTTCGGGACTAGCGGGGGGGCCTACAATGAGCAGTTCTTC. Protein: CASSFGTSGGAYNEQFF. V and J are TRBV7-8 and TRBJ2-1; 16 bases align to TRBD2. V lost 3 bases and J lost 2; bases outside the gene matches: 1. There are 17 residues in the CDR3. Germline V CDR1 and CDR2: SGHVS, FQNEAQ.

Only one count was recorded for this clone. The chain uses TRBV5-8 and TRBJ1-2; D call uncertain. The germline V and J ends were trimmed by 1 base and 3 bases, with 7 bases remaining between them. This CDR3 spans 13 amino acids. The germline V gene encodes CDR1 SGHTS and CDR2 YDEGEE. This CDR3 is CASSLYGDYGYTF. CDR3 nucleotide sequence: TGTGCCAGCAGCTTGTACGGGGACTATGGCTACACCTTC.

As regards this clone: The same CDR3 can be traced to other DNA sequences in this sample. V usage is TRBV5-1 and J usage is TRBJ1-5, with 7 bases that match TRBD1. Per the germline V gene, CDR1 is SGHRS and CDR2 is YFSETQ. V lost 2 bases, J lost 5 bases, and 1 base stayed unmatched. The CDR3 totals 13 residues. In DNA form, the CDR3 reads TGCGCCAGCAGCTTAACAGGGGATCAGCCCCAGCATTTT. Its translation is CASSLTGDQPQHF. The full variable domain, its missing parts supplied by reference TRBV5-1 and TRBJ1-5, is KAGVTQTPRYLIKTRGQQVTLSCSPISGHRSVSWYQQTPGQGLQFLFEYFSETQRNKGNFPGRFSGRQFSNSRSEMNVSTLELGDSALYLCASSLTGDQPQHFGDGTRLSIL.

V usage is TRBV5-6 and J usage is TRBJ2-3; D gene uncertain. The CDR3 is made up of 15 amino acids. The V end lost 2 bases, the J end lost 1 base, and 11 bases lay between the germline ends. CDR1 and CDR2 from the germline V gene are SGHDT and YYEEEE. The CDR3 loop reads CASSFRVVGTDTQYF. In DNA form, the CDR3 reads TGTGCCAGCAGCTTTAGGGTGGTCGGCACAGATACGCAGTATTTT.

The V gene is TRBV6-5, the J gene TRBJ1-5; D not resolved. Germline assignment: CDR1 MNHEY and CDR2 SVGAGI. The CDR3 is 15 amino acids. The germline V and J ends were trimmed by 4 bases and 9 bases, with 19 bases remaining between them. Here the CDR3 reads CASSSTIDGSGPQHF. CDR3 nucleotide sequence: TGTGCCAGCAGTTCAACGATCGACGGCTCGGGGCCCCAGCATTTT.

This chain connects TRBV4-2 to TRBJ1-3; D is ambiguous. Looked up from germline, CDR1 is LGHNA and CDR2 is YNFKEQ. V gave up 3 bases and J gave up 2 bases, with 11 bases separating them. This CDR3 has 15 amino acids. The CDR3 region has the DNA TGTGCCAGCAGCCAGGGAGAATTAGCTGGAAACACCATATATTTT. It translates to CASSQGELAGNTIYF.

The V call is TRBV2, the J call TRBJ1-2, with D uncertain. The CDR3 consists of 16 residues. Trimming shortened V by 4 bases and J by 0 bases, and 15 bases separated the two germline ends. The germline V gene encodes CDR1 SNHLY and CDR2 FYNNEI. CDR3 residues: CASSVRHDFPNYGYTF. CDR3 nucleotide sequence: TGTGCCAGCAGTGTTCGGCACGACTTTCCTAACTATGGCTACACCTTC.

The chain has TRBV11-2 and TRBJ2-1; no firm D call. Germline CDR1 SGHAT, CDR2 FQNNGV. The CDR3 covers 17 residues. V lost 0 bases and J 7 bases, leaving 19 bases between the germline ends. CDR3 nucleotides: TGTGCCAGCAGCTTAGATAAGATCGGCGGCTGGAATAATGAGCAGTTCTTC. It codes for CASSLDKIGGWNNEQFF. The whole variable domain, remainder taken from reference TRBV11-2 and TRBJ2-1, is EAGVAQSPRYKIIEKRQSVAFWCNPISGHATLYWYQQILGQGPKLLIQFQNNGVVDDSQLPKDRFSAERLKGVDSTLKIQPAKLEDSAVYLCASSLDKIGGWNNEQFFGPGTRLTVL.

The chain has TRBV12-3 or TRBV12-4 and TRBJ1-6; perhaps TRBD1 as D (5 bases). This CDR3 contains 13 residues. With 6 bases removed from V and 11 bases from J, the gap between germline ends came to 14 bases. The CDR3 bases are TGTGCCAGCAGCCAATTGGGGGGGGCACCCCTCCACTTT. As protein: CASSQLGGAPLHF.

V gene TRBV5-1 combines with J gene TRBJ1-6; D uncertain. Germline-derived CDR1 and CDR2 are SGHRS and YFSETQ. CDR3 size: 16 residues. The V end lost 0 bases, the J end lost 6 bases, and 13 bases lay between the germline ends. For the CDR3, the DNA is TGCGCCAGCAGCTTGGTAGGTGTAGGATTTAATTCACCCCTCCACTTT. It specifies CASSLVGVGFNSPLHF.

The CDR3 is CASSLEGNYGYTF. In DNA, the CDR3 is TGCGCCAGCAGCTTGGAAGGGAACTATGGCTACACCTTC. The chain carries TRBV5-1 and TRBJ1-2; D remains unclear. The CDR3 extends over 13 amino acids. Trimming removed 0 bases at V and 2 bases at J, with 5 bases between. Germline CDR1 reads SGHRS; CDR2 reads YFSETQ.

The chain combines TRBV14 with TRBJ2-7; the match to TRBD2 covers 7 bases. The J segment lost 2 bases and the V segment lost 4 bases, leaving 14 bases of the junction unmatched. CDR1 and CDR2 from the germline V gene are SGHDN and FVKESK. The CDR3 extends over 17 amino acids. DNA for the CDR3: TGTGCCAGCAGCCGGTCGGGGGGAATAACCTCAACCTACGAGCAGTACTTC. It yields the protein CASSRSGGITSTYEQYF. Full variable domain (outside the CDR3, taken from reference TRBV14 and TRBJ2-7): EAGVTQFPSHSVIEKGQTVTLRCDPISGHDNLYWYRRVMGKEIKFLLHFVKESKQDESGMPNNRFLAERTGGTYSTLKVQPAELEDSGVYFCASSRSGGITSTYEQYFGPGTRLTVT.

The chain links TRBV5-1 to TRBJ2-7, with D perhaps assigned TRBD1 or TRBD2 (5 bases each). Germline CDR1 reads SGHRS; CDR2 reads YFSETQ. V shed 4 bases and J shed 5 bases, with 16 bases lying between them. The CDR3 runs 14 residues. The CDR3: CASSPGTRRDEQYF. As DNA, the CDR3 is TGCGCCAGCAGCCCGGGGACCCGTCGCGACGAGCAGTACTTC. Full variable domain (outside the CDR3, taken from reference TRBV5-1 and TRBJ2-7): KAGVTQTPRYLIKTRGQQVTLSCSPISGHRSVSWYQQTPGQGLQFLFEYFSETQRNKGNFPGRFSGRQFSNSRSEMNVSTLELGDSALYLCASSPGTRRDEQYFGPGTRLTVT.

This clone was observed once. The chain joins TRBV24-1 to TRBJ2-1, with 9 bases identical to TRBD1. Germline V CDR1 and CDR2: KGHDR, SFDVKD. This CDR3 is built from 20 residues. The V and J ends lost 8 bases and 0 bases, in that order; junction bases with no gene match: 19. The CDR3 coding sequence is TGTGCCACCACAACCCGATCCGGGACAGGGAATCAACCCTCCTACAATGAGCAGTTCTTC. Protein: CATTTRSGTGNQPSYNEQFF.

V usage is TRBV7-9 and J usage is TRBJ2-1; 7 nucleotides line up with TRBD1. In germline, CDR1 is SEHNR, CDR2 FQNEAQ (reference sequence). Germline trimming cut 6 bases from V and 7 bases from J; bases unmatched to any gene: 12. This CDR3 is 15 amino acids long. CDR3 sequence (DNA): TGTGCCAGCAGATATACAGGGGCAAGGGGGAATGAGCAGTTCTTC. Translation: CASRYTGARGNEQFF.

The V and J genes are TRBV5-6 and TRBJ2-2; no reliable D call. CDR3 length: 14 residues. V lost 2 bases, J lost 2 bases, and 7 bases lay in between. Germline CDR1 is SGHDT and CDR2 is YYEEEE. CDR3 DNA: TGTGCCAGCAGCTTTCTGGGTAACACCGGGGAGCTGTTTTTT. Amino acid sequence: CASSFLGNTGELFF.

The rearrangement joins TRBV19 to TRBJ2-7; D unresolved. V lost 6 bases and J lost 0, with 12 bases in between. CDR1 and CDR2 (germline): LNHDA, SQIVND (reference sequence). The CDR3 has 14 amino acids. CDR3 sequence reads: CASRGGQNSYEQYF. CDR3 nucleotides: TGTGCCAGTAGGGGTGGGCAGAACTCCTACGAGCAGTACTTC. The entire variable domain, with the rest obtained from reference TRBV19 and TRBJ2-7, is as follows: DGGITQSPKYLFRKEGQNVTLSCEQNLNHDAMYWYRQDPGQGLRLIYYSQIVNDFQKGDIAEGYSVSREKKESFPLTVTSAQKNPTAFYLCASRGGQNSYEQYFGPGTRLTVT.

This chain uses TRBV6-5 with TRBJ2-7; 7 nucleotides match TRBD2. With 10 bases clipped from V and 0 bases from J, the junction kept 9 bases outside the gene matches. Germline-derived CDR1 and CDR2 are MNHEY and SVGAGI. The CDR3 is made up of 14 amino acids. CDR3 residues: CATLLLADSYEQYF. CDR3 DNA sequence: TGTGCCACCTTACTTCTAGCGGACTCCTACGAGCAGTACTTC.

The V and J genes are TRBV19 and TRBJ1-2; D ambiguous. This CDR3 has 12 amino acids. Germline V gene lookup returns CDR1 LNHDA and CDR2 SQIVND (reference sequence). The V end lost 6 bases, the J end lost 4 bases, and 9 bases lay between the germline ends. The CDR3 DNA reads as TGTGCCAGTAGGGTGGGTACCTATGGCTACACCTTC. Encoded protein: CASRVGTYGYTF. Looking up the rest from reference TRBV19 and TRBJ1-2 gives the full variable domain: DGGITQSPKYLFRKEGQNVTLSCEQNLNHDAMYWYRQDPGQGLRLIYYSQIVNDFQKGDIAEGYSVSREKKESFPLTVTSAQKNPTAFYLCASRVGTYGYTFGSGTRLTVV.

The chain recombines TRBV5-1 with TRBJ1-1; D not certain. Trimming took off 4 bases at V and 4 bases at J, with 17 bases between the two ends. The CDR3 has 15 residues. CDR1 is SGHRS and CDR2 is YFSETQ in the germline V gene. DNA for the CDR3: TGCGCCAGCAGCAGCCAGGACTTTATTCTCACTGAAGCTTTCTTT. This translates into CASSSQDFILTEAFF.

The V gene is TRBV6-1, the J gene TRBJ2-1; no clear D gene. This CDR3 spans 12 amino acids. CDR1 and CDR2 from the germline V gene are MNHNS and SASEGT. The V end lost 2 bases, the J end lost 13 bases, and 12 bases lay between the germline ends. DNA of the CDR3: TGTGCCAGCAGTGAATCCTCCCTGGTCCAGTTCTTC. As protein: CASSESSLVQFF.

The chain combines TRBV19 with TRBJ2-1; D is perhaps TRBD2 (5 bases). The CDR3 extends over 14 amino acids. Germline CDR1 LNHDA, CDR2 SQIVND (reference sequence). The germline V and J ends were trimmed by 6 bases and 2 bases, with 11 bases remaining between them. The DNA for the CDR3 is TGTGCCAGTAGCCGGGGATACACCTACAATGAGCAGTTCTTC. Translated, it gives CASSRGYTYNEQFF.

This clone was detected a few times. The chain recombines TRBV12-3 or TRBV12-4 with TRBJ1-1; D possibly corresponds to TRBD1 (5 bases). The length of the CDR3 is 12 residues. The V end lost 4 bases, the J end lost 4 bases, and 7 bases lay between the germline ends. DNA of the CDR3: TGTGCCAGCAGTTGGGGGGGCACTGAAGCTTTCTTT. It encodes CASSWGGTEAFF.

The chain combines TRBV24-1 with TRBJ2-5; 9 bases agree with TRBD2. CDR1 and CDR2 (germline): KGHDR, SFDVKD. CDR3 length: 17 residues. In DNA form, the CDR3 reads TGTGCTAAACCAGTGTTCCTGCTAGCGGGAATCAGAGAGACCCAGTACTTC. Translation gives CAKPVFLLAGIRETQYF.

This sequence joins TRBV10-3 and TRBJ1-1; 7 nucleotides line up with TRBD1. The CDR3 totals 13 residues. The germline V gene encodes CDR1 ENHRY and CDR2 SYGVKD. Trimming took 5 bases from V and 6 from J; bases not matched to a gene: 6. CDR3: CAISLGQASEAFF. CDR3 in DNA: TGTGCCATCAGTCTCGGACAGGCGTCTGAAGCTTTCTTT.

This clone occurred a few times. The same CDR3 can be traced to other DNA sequences in this sample. The J gene is TRBJ1-2, the V gene TRBV4-2; D ambiguous. CDR1 and CDR2 (germline): LGHNA, YNFKEQ. The CDR3 is 14 residues long. V gave up 1 base and J gave up 2 bases, with 8 bases separating them. The CDR3 loop is CASSQVPNNYGYTF. CDR3 DNA sequence: TGTGCCAGCAGCCAAGTCCCCAACAACTATGGCTACACCTTC.

This chain connects TRBV7-8 to TRBJ1-4; D gene uncertain. The CDR3 has 14 amino acids. Trimming stripped 7 bases from V and 10 bases from J, with 19 bases between. From germline, CDR1 is SGHVS and CDR2 FQNEAQ. This CDR3 is CASTVRSGVGKLFF. Written as DNA, the CDR3 is TGTGCCAGCACCGTAAGATCGGGCGTAGGAAAACTGTTTTTT. The whole variable domain, remainder taken from reference TRBV7-8 and TRBJ1-4, is GAGVSQSPRYKVAKRGQDVALRCDPISGHVSLFWYQQALGQGPEFLTYFQNEAQLDKSGLPSDRFFAERPEGSVSTLKIQRTQQEDSAVYLCASTVRSGVGKLFFGSGTQLSVL.

CDR3 protein: CAWSVLDNQPQHF. The CDR3 nucleotides read TGTGCCTGGAGTGTGCTAGACAATCAGCCCCAGCATTTT. The chain uses TRBV30 and TRBJ1-5, with D unclear. The CDR3 is made up of 13 amino acids. Trimming removed 0 bases from V and 3 bases from J, with 6 bases in between. Germline V gene data show CDR1 as GTSNPN and CDR2 as SVGIG (reference sequence).

The CDR3 region has the DNA TGCGCCAGCAGCAAGGACAGGAACACTGAAGCTTTCTTT. Its protein is CASSKDRNTEAFF. The chain is built from TRBV5-1 and TRBJ1-1; a possible D gene is TRBD1 (6 bases). The CDR3 covers 13 residues. Germline CDR1 and CDR2: SGHRS and YFSETQ. Trimming removed 4 bases at V and 1 base at J, with 8 bases between.

This clone was picked up one time. The chain employs TRBV6-5 and TRBJ1-2; no reliable D call. CDR1 and CDR2 (germline): MNHEY, SVGAGI. The CDR3 loop spans 16 amino acids. Trimming left V 2 bases short and J 1 base short, with 14 bases between. The chain's CDR3 is CASSYNTRYLNYGYTF. In nucleotides, the CDR3 is TGTGCCAGCAGTTACAACACTCGTTACCTTAACTATGGCTACACCTTC.

A word on this clone: A junction end diverges from the germline sequence, so it may reflect a read error. This chain uses TRBV11-2 with TRBJ2-7; the match to TRBD2 covers 10 bases. Germline CDR1 is SGHAT and CDR2 is FQNNGV. This CDR3 has 14 amino acids. The CDR3 protein is CASSGQNLAGARFF. The CDR3 nucleotides read TGTGCCAGCAGCGGACAGAACCTAGCGGGGGCAAGGTTTTTC.

The chain combines TRBV9 with TRBJ2-4; TRBD2 is a possible D gene (5 bases). The CDR3 loop spans 15 amino acids. The V gene lost 4 bases and the J gene lost 8 bases, with 19 bases spanning the gap. Looked up from germline, CDR1 is SGDLS and CDR2 is YYNGEE. The CDR3 spells CASSPSDGVKYIQYF. The DNA of the CDR3 is TGTGCCAGCAGCCCCTCCGACGGGGTTAAGTACATTCAGTACTTC. Together with reference TRBV9 and TRBJ2-4, the CDR3 gives the full variable domain: DSGVTQTPKHLITATGQRVTLRCSPRSGDLSVYWYQQSLDQGLQFLIQYYNGEERAKGNILERFSAQQFPDLHSELNLSSLELGDSALYFCASSPSDGVKYIQYFGAGTRLSVL.